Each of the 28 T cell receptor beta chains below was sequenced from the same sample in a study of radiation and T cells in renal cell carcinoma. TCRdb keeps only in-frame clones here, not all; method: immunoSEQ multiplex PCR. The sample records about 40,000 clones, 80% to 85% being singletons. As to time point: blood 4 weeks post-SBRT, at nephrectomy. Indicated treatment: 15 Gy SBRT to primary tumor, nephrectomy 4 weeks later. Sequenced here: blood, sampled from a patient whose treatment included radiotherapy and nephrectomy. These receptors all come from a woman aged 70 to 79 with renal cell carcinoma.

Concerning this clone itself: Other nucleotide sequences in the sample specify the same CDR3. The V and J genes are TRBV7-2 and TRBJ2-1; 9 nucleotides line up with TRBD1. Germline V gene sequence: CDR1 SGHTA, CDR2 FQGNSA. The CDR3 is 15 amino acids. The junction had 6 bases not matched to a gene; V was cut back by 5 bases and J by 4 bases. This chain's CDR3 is CASSPTGTGYNEQFF. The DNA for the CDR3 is TGTGCCAGCAGCCCAACCGGGACAGGGTACAATGAGCAGTTCTTC.

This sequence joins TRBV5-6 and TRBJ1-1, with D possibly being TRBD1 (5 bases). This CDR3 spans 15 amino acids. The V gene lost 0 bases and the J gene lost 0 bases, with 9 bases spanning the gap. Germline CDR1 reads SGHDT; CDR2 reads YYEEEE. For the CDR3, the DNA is TGTGCCAGCAGCTTGGTAGGGGTACTGAACACTGAAGCTTTCTTT. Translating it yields CASSLVGVLNTEAFF.

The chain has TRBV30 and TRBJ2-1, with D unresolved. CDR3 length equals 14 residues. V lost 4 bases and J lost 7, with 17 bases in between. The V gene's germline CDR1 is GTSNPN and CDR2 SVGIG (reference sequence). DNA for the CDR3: TGTGCCTGGATCCCCAACTGGGCCTTGAATGAGCAGTTCTTC. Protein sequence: CAWIPNWALNEQFF.

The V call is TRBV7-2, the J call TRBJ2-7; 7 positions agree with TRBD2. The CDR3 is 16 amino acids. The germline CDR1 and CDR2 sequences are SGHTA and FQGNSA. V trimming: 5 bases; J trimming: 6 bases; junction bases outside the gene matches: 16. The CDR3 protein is CASSNQVSGIVGEQYF. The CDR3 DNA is TGTGCCAGCAGCAATCAGGTGAGCGGGATTGTCGGCGAGCAGTACTTC.

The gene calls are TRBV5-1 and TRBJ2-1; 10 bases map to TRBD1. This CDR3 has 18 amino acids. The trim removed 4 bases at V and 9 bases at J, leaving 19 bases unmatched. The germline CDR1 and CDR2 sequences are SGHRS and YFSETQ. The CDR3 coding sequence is TGCGCCAGCAGCCAAAGACAGGGGGCAGGAAGTAGGTATCTTGAGCAGTTCTTC. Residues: CASSQRQGAGSRYLEQFF.

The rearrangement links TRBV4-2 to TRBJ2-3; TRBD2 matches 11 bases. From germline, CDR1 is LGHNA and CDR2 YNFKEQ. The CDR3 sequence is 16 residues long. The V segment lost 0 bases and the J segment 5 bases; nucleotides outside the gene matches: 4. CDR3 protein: CASSQDLAGGRDTQYF. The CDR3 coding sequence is TGTGCCAGCAGCCAAGATCTAGCGGGGGGAAGAGATACGCAGTATTTT.

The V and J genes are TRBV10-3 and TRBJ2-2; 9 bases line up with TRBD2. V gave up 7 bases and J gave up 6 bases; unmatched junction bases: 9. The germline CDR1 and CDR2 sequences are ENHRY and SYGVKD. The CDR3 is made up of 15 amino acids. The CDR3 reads CAIKSLAGPPGELFF. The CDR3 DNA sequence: TGTGCCATCAAGTCTCTAGCGGGACCCCCCGGGGAGCTGTTTTTT.

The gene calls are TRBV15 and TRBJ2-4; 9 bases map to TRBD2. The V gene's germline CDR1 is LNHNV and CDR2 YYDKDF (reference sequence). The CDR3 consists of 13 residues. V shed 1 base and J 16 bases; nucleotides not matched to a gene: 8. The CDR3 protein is CATSRASSGAGYF. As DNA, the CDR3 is TGTGCCACCAGCAGAGCGTCTAGCGGGGCGGGATACTTC.

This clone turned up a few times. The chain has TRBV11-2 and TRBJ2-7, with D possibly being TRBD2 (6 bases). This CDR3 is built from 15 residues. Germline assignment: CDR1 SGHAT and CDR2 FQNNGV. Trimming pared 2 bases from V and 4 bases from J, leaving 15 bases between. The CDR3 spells CASSLSSSANYEQYF. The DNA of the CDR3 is TGTGCCAGCAGCTTATCCTCTAGCGCAAATTACGAGCAGTACTTC.

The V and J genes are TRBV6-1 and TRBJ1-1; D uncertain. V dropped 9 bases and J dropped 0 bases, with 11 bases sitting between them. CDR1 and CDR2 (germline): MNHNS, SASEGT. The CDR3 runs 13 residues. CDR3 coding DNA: TGTGCCAGTCGGTCAGGACTGAACACTGAAGCTTTCTTT. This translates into CASRSGLNTEAFF.

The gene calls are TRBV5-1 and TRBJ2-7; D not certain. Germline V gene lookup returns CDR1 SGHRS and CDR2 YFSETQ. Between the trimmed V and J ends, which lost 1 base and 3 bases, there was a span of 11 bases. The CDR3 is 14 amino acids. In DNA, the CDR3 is TGCGCCAGCAGCTTGAGAGGTCCGGACTACGAGCAGTACTTC. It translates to CASSLRGPDYEQYF.

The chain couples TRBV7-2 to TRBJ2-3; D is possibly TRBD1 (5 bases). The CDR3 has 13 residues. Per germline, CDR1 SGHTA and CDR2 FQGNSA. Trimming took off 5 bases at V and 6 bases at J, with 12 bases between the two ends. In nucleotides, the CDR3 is TGTGCCAGCAGCCAGGGCCCCGGGGATACGCAGTATTTT. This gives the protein CASSQGPGDTQYF.

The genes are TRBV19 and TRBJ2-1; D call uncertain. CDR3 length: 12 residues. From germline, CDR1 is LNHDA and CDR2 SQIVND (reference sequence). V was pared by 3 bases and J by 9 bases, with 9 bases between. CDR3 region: CASSISSSEQFF. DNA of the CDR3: TGTGCCAGTAGTATCTCCTCCAGTGAGCAGTTCTTC.

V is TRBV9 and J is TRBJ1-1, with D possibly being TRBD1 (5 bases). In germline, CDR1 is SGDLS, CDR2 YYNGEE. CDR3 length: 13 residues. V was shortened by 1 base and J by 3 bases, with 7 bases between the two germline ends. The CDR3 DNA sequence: TGTGCCAGCAGCGTACGGGGGGACACTGAAGCTTTCTTT. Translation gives CASSVRGDTEAFF. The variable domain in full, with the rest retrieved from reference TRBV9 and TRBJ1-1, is DSGVTQTPKHLITATGQRVTLRCSPRSGDLSVYWYQQSLDQGLQFLIQYYNGEERAKGNILERFSAQQFPDLHSELNLSSLELGDSALYFCASSVRGDTEAFFGQGTRLTVV.

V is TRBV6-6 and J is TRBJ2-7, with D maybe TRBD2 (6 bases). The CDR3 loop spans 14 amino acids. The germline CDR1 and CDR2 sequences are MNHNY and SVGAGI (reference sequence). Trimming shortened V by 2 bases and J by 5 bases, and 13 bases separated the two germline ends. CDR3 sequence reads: CASSYKGREDEQYF. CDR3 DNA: TGTGCCAGCAGTTACAAGGGCAGGGAGGACGAGCAGTACTTC.

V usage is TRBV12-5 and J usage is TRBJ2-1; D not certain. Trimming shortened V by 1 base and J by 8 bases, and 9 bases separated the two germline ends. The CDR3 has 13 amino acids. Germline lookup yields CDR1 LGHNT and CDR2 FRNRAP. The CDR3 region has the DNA TGTGCTAGTGGTTTGGGAAGGGTGGATGAGCAGTTCTTC. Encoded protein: CASGLGRVDEQFF.

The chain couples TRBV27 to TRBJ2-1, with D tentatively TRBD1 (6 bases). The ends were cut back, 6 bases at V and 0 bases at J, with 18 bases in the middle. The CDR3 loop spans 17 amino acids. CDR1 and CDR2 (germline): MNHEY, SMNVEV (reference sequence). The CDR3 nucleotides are TGTGCCAGCAGCACGGAGGACAGTCCGAGCTCCTACAATGAGCAGTTCTTC. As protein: CASSTEDSPSSYNEQFF.

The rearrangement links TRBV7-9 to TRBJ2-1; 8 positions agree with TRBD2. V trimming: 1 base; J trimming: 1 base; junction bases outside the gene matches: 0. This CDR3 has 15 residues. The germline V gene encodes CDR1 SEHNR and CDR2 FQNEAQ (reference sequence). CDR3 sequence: CASSLGGGSYNEQFF. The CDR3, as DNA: TGTGCCAGCAGCTTAGGCGGGGGGTCCTACAATGAGCAGTTCTTC.

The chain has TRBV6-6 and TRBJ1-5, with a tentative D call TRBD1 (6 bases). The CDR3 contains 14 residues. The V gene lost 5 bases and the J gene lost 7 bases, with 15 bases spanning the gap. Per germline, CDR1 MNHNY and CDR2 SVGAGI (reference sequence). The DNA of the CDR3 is TGTGCCAGCAGTCTCGGGGGGGGGCAACAGCCCCAGCATTTT. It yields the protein CASSLGGGQQPQHF.

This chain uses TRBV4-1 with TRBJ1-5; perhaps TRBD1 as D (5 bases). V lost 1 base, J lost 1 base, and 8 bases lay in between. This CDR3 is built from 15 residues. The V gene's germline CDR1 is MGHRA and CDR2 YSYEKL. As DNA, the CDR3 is TGCGCCAGCAGCCAAGGCAGGGCCAGCAATCAGCCCCAGCATTTT. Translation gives CASSQGRASNQPQHF.

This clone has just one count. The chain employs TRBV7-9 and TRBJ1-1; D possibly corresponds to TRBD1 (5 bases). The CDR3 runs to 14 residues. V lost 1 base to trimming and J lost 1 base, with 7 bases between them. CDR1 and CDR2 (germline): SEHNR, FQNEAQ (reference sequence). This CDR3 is CASSLGQSNTEAFF. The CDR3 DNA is TGTGCCAGCAGCTTAGGACAGTCGAACACTGAAGCTTTCTTT.

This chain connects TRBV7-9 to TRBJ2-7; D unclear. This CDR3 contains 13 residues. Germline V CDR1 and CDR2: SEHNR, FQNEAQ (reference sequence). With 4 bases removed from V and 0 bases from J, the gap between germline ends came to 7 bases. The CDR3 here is CASSSSDSYEQYF. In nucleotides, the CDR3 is TGTGCCAGCAGCTCCTCGGACTCCTACGAGCAGTACTTC. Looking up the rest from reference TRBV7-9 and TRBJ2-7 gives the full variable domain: DTGVSQNPRHKITKRGQNVTFRCDPISEHNRLYWYRQTLGQGPEFLTYFQNEAQLEKSRLLSDRFSAERPKGSFSTLEIQRTEQGDSAMYLCASSSSDSYEQYFGPGTRLTVT.

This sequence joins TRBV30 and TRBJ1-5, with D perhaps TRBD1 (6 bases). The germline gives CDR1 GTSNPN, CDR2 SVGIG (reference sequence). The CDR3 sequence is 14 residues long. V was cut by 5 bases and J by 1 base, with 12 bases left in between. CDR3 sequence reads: CAWGGRGSNQPQHF. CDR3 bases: TGTGCCTGGGGGGGCCGGGGAAGCAATCAGCCCCAGCATTTT. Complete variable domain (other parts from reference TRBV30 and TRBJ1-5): SQTIHQWPATLVQPVGSPLSLECTVEGTSNPNLYWYRQAAGRGLQLLFYSVGIGQISSEVPQNLSASRPQDRQFILSSKKLLLSDSGFYLCAWGGRGSNQPQHFGDGTRLSIL.

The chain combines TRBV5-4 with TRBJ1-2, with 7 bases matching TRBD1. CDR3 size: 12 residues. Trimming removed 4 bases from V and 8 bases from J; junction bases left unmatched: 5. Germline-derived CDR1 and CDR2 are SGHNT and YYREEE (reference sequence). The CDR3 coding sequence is TGTGCCAGCAGCAAAGAGGACAGGGGCTACACCTTC. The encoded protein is CASSKEDRGYTF.

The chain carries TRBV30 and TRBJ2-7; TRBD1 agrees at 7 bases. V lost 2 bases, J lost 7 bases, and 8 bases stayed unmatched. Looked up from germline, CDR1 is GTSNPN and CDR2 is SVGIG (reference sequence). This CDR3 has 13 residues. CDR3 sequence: CAWSLKGAREQYF. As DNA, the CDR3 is TGTGCCTGGAGTCTCAAGGGGGCAAGGGAGCAGTACTTC.

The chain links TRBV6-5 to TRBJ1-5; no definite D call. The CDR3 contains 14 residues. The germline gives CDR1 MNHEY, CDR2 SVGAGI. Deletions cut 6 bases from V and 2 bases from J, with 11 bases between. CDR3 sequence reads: CASRIRTGNQPQHF. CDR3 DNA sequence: TGTGCCAGCAGAATCCGTACGGGCAATCAGCCCCAGCATTTT.

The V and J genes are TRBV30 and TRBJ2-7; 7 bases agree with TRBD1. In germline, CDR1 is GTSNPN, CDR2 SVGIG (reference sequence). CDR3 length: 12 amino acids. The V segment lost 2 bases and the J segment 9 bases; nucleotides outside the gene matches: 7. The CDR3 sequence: CAWSFQGVGQYF. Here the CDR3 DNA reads TGTGCCTGGAGTTTTCAGGGGGTAGGGCAGTACTTC. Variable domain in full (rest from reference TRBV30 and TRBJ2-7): SQTIHQWPATLVQPVGSPLSLECTVEGTSNPNLYWYRQAAGRGLQLLFYSVGIGQISSEVPQNLSASRPQDRQFILSSKKLLLSDSGFYLCAWSFQGVGQYFGPGTRLTVT.

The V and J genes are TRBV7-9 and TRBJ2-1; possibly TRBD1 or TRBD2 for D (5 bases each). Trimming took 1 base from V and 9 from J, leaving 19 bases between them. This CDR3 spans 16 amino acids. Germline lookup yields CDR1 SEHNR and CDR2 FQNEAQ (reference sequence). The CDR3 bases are TGTGCCAGCAGCTTAGACCCCCGGGACCGTCAGGGTGAGCAGTTCTTC. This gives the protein CASSLDPRDRQGEQFF.